The clone carrying this T cell receptor (beta chain) was seen more than once but under ten times. Its antigen is not identified. This entry belongs to a study of blood T cells in healthy people across ages. Study-wide results and caveats: PBMCs that were unsorted prevented a conclusive naive versus antigen-experienced comparison. Per million T cells, the diversity of TCR beta decreased roughly linearly as age advanced.

V lost 3 bases, J lost 3 bases, and 11 bases lay in between. Germline-derived CDR1 and CDR2 are MNHEY and SVGEGT. This CDR3 has 15 amino acids. The use of a sample-barcoded 5' primer and a J-beta primer mix characterized a second PCR of 7 to 11 cycles. TCRdb re-called the 5' RACE reads with MiXCR, one entry per CDR3 protein. The top ten clones hold over 15% of a sample with approximately 680,000 distinct CDR3 sequences, 32% of them seen once. This receptor was obtained from a woman older than 75 in good health. Sequenced sample: blood. The V call is TRBV6-2 or TRBV6-3, the J call TRBJ2-2; no clear D gene. CDR3 residues: CASSYSQTYTGELFF. The CDR3 nucleotides are TGTGCCAGCAGTTATAGTCAGACTTACACCGGGGAGCTGTTTTTT.